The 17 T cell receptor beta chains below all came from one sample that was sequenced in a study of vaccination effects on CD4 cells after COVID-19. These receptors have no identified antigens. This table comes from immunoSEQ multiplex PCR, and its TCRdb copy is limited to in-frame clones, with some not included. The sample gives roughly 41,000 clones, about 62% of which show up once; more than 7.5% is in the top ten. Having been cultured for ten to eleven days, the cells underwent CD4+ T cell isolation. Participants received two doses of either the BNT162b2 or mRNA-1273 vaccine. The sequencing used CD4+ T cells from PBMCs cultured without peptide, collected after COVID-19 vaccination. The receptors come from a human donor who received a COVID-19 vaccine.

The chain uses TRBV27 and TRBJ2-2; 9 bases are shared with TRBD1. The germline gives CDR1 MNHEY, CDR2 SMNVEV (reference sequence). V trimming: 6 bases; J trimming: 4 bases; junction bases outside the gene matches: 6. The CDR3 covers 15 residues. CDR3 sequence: CASSAPTGGTGELFF. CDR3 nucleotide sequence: TGTGCCAGCAGCGCCCCGACAGGGGGCACCGGGGAGCTGTTTTTT.

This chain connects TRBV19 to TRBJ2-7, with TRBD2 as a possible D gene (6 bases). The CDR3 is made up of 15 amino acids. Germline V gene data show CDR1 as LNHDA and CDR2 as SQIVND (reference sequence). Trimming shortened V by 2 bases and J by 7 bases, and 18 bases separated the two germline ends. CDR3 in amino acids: CASSISDTGRGEQYF. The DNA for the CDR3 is TGTGCCAGTAGTATAAGTGACACCGGGAGAGGAGAGCAGTACTTC.

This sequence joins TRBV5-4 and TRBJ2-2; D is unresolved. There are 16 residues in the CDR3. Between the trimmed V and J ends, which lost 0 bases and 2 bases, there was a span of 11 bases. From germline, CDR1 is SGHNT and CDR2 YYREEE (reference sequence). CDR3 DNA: TGTGCCAGCAGCTTGGACGGAGACCTAAACACCGGGGAGCTGTTTTTT. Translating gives CASSLDGDLNTGELFF.

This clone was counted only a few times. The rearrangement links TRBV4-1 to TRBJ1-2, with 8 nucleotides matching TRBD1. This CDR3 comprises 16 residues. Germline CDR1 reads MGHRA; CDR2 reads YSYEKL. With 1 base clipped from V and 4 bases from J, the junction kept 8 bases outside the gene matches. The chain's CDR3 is CASSQGQGALSYGYTF. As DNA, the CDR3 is TGCGCCAGCAGCCAAGGGCAGGGGGCGCTTTCCTATGGCTACACCTTC.

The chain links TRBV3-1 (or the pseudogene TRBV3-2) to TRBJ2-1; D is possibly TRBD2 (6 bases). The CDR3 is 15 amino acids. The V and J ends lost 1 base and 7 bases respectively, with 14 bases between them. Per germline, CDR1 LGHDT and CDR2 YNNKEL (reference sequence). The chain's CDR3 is CASSQAGLANNEQFF. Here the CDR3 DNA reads TGTGCCAGCAGCCAAGCTGGGCTAGCGAATAATGAGCAGTTCTTC.

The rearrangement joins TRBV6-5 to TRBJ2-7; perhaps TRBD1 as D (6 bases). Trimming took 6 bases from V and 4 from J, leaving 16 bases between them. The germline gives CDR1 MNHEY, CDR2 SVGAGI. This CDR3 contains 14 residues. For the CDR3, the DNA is TGTGCCAGCAGGAACAGGGCGGCTAGTTACGAGCAGTACTTC. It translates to CASRNRAASYEQYF.

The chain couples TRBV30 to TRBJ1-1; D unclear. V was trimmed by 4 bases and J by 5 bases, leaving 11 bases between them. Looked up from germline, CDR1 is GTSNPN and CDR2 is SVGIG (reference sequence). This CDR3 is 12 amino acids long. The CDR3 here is CAWMRDWTEAFF. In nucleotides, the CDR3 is TGTGCCTGGATGCGGGATTGGACTGAAGCTTTCTTT.

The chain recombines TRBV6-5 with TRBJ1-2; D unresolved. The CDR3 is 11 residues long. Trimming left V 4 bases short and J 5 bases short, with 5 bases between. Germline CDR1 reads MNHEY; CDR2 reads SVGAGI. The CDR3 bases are TGTGCCAGCAGTTCGACTTATGGCTACACCTTC. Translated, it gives CASSSTYGYTF.

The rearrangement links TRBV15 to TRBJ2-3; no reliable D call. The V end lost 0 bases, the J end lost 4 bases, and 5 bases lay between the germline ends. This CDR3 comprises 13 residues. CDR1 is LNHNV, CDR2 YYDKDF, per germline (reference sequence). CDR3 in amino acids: CATSRDKSDTQYF. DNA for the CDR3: TGTGCCACCAGCAGAGATAAGTCAGATACGCAGTATTTT.

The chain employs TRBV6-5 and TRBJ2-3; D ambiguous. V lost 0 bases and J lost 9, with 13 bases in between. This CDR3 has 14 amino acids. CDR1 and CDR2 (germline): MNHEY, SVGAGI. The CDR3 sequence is CASSYSSQAGTQYF. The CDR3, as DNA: TGTGCCAGCAGTTACTCGTCTCAGGCCGGAACGCAGTATTTT.

The CDR3 bases are TGTGCCAGCAGCCGCACAGTTACACTTGAAAAACTGTTTTTT. This translates into CASSRTVTLEKLFF. The chain links TRBV3-1 (or the pseudogene TRBV3-2) to TRBJ1-4; D gene unclear. The CDR3 is 14 amino acids. Germline CDR1 reads LGHDT; CDR2 reads YNNKEL (reference sequence). The V and J ends lost 4 bases and 7 bases respectively, with 13 bases between them.

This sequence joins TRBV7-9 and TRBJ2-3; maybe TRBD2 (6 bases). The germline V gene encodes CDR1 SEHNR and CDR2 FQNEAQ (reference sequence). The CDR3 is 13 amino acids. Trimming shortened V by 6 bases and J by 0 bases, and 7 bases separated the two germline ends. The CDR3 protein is CASRGGSTDTQYF. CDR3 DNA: TGTGCCAGCAGAGGAGGGAGCACAGATACGCAGTATTTT.

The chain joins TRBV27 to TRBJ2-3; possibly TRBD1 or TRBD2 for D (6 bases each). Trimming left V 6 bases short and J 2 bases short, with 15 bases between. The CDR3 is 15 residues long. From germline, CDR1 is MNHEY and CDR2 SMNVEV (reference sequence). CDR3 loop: CASRGGGTHTDTQYF. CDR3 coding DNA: TGTGCCAGCAGGGGGGGCGGGACCCACACAGATACGCAGTATTTT.

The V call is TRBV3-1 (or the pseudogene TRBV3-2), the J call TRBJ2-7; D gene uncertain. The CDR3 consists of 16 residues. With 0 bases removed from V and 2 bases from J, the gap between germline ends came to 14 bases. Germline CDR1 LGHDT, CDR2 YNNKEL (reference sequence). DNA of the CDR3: TGTGCCAGCAGCCAAGATTTGTCCGCGACCACCTACGAGCAGTACTTC. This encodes CASSQDLSATTYEQYF.

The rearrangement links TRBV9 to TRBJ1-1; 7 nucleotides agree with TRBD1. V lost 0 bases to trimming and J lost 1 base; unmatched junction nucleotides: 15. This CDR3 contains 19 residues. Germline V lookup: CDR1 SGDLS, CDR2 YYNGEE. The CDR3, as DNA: TGTGCCAGCAGCGTAGCTACCGCGTCAGGGGGGTGGACGAACACTGAAGCTTTCTTT. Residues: CASSVATASGGWTNTEAFF.

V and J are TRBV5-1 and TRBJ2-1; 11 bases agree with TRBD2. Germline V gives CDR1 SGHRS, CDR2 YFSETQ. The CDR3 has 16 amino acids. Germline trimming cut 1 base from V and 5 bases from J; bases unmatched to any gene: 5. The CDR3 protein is CASSLSGTSGNNEQFF. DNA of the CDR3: TGCGCCAGCAGCTTGTCCGGGACTAGCGGCAACAATGAGCAGTTCTTC. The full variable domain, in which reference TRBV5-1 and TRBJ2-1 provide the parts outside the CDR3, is KAGVTQTPRYLIKTRGQQVTLSCSPISGHRSVSWYQQTPGQGLQFLFEYFSETQRNKGNFPGRFSGRQFSNSRSEMNVSTLELGDSALYLCASSLSGTSGNNEQFFGPGTRLTVL.

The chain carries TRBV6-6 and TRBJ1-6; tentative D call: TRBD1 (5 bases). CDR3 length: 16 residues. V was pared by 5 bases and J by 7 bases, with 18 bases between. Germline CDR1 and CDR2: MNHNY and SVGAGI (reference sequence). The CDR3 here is CASSASPGYGNSPLHF. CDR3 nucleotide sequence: TGTGCCAGCAGTGCCAGCCCAGGGTACGGGAATTCACCCCTCCACTTT.